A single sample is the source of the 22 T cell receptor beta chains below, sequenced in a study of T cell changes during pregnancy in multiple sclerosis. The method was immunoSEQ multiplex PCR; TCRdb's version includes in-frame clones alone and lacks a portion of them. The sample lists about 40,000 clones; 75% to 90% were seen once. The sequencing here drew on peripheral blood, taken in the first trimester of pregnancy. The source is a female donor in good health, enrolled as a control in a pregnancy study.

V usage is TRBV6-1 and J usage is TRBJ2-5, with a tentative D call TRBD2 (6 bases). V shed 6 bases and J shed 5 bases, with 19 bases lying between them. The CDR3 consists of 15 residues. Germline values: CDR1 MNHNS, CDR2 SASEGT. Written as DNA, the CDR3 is TGTGCCAGCAGCCCTAACGGGAGTCCCGCTGAGACCCAGTACTTC. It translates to CASSPNGSPAETQYF.

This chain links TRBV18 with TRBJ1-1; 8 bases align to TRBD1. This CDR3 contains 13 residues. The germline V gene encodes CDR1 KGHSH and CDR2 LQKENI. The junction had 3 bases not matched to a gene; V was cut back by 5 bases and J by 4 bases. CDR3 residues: CASSTTGGTEAFF. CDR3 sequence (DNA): TGTGCCAGCTCAACCACAGGGGGCACTGAAGCTTTCTTT.

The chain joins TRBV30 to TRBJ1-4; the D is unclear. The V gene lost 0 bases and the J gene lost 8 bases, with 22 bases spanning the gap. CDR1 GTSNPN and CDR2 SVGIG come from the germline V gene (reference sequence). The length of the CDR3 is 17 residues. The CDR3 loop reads CAWSVVTQLAPKEKLFF. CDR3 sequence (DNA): TGTGCCTGGAGTGTCGTAACTCAGCTAGCCCCAAAGGAAAAACTGTTTTTT.

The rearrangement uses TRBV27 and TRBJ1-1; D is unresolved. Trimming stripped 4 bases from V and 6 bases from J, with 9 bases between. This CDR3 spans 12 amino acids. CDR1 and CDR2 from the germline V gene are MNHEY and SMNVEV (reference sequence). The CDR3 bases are TGTGCCAGCAGTTCAGACTTGGCTGAAGCTTTCTTT. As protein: CASSSDLAEAFF.

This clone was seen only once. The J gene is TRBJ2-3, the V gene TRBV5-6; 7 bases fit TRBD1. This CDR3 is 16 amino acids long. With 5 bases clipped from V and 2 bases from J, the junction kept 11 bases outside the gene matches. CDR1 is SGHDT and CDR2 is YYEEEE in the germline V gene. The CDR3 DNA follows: TGTGCCAGCAGTACTGACCGGGACAGATACACAGATACGCAGTATTTT. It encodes CASSTDRDRYTDTQYF.

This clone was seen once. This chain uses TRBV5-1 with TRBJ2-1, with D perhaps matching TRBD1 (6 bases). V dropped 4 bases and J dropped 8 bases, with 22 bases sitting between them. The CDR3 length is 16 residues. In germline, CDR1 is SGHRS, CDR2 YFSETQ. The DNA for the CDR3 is TGCGCCAGCAGCCAACCACAGGGTTCTATTAAGGATGAGCAGTTCTTC. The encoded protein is CASSQPQGSIKDEQFF. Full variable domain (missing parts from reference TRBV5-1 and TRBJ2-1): KAGVTQTPRYLIKTRGQQVTLSCSPISGHRSVSWYQQTPGQGLQFLFEYFSETQRNKGNFPGRFSGRQFSNSRSEMNVSTLELGDSALYLCASSQPQGSIKDEQFFGPGTRLTVL.

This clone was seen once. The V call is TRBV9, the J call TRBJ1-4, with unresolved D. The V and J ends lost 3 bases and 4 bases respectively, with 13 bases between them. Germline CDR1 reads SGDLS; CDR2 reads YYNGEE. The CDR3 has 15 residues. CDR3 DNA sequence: TGTGCCAGCAGCGCCGACCGGAGCCGTAATGAAAAACTGTTTTTT. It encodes CASSADRSRNEKLFF.

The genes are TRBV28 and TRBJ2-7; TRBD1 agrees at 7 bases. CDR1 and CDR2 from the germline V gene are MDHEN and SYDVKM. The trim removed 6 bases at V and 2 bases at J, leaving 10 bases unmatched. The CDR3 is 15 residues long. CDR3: CASSQDRALPYEQYF. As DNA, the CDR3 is TGTGCCAGCAGCCAAGACAGGGCTCTCCCCTACGAGCAGTACTTC.

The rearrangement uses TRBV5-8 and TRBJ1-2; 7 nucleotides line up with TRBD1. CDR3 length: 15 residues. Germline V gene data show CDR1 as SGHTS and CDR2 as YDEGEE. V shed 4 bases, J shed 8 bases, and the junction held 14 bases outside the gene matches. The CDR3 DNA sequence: TGTGCCAGCAGCCCAACTTCGTTTACAGGGGAAGGCTACACCTTC. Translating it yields CASSPTSFTGEGYTF.

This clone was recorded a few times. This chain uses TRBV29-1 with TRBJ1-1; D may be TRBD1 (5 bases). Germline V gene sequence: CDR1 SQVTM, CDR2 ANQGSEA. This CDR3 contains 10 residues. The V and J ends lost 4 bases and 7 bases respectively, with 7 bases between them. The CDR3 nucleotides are TGCAGCGTTGTGGGGCGTGAAGCTTTCTTT. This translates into CSVVGREAFF.

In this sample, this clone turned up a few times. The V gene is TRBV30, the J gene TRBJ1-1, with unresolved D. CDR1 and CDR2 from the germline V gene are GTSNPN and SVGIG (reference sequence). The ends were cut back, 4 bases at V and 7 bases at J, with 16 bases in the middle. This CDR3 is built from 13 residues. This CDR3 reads CAWTSIRGDEAFF. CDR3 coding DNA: TGTGCCTGGACGTCCATAAGAGGCGATGAAGCTTTCTTT.

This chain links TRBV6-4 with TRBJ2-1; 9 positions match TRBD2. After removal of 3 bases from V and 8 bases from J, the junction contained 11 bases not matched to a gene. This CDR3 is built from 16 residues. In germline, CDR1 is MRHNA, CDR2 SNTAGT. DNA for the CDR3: TGTGCCAGCAGTGATCTAACGGGCGGGGGGGCCGATGAGCAGTTCTTC. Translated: CASSDLTGGGADEQFF.

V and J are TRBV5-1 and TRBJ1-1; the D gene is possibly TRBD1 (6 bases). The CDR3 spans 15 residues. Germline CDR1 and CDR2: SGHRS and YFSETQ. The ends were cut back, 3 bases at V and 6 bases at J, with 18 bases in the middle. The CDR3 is CASSSLTGRKAEAFF. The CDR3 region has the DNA TGCGCCAGCAGCTCGCTGACAGGAAGAAAGGCTGAAGCTTTCTTT.

The CDR3 sequence: CASSSTGENTEAFF. The CDR3 region has the DNA TGTGCCAGCAGTTCGACAGGGGAAAACACTGAAGCTTTCTTT. The V call is TRBV6-4, the J call TRBJ1-1; 8 bases are a match to TRBD1. Trimming cost V 5 bases and J 2 bases; bases outside gene matches: 4. This CDR3 spans 14 amino acids. Germline assignment: CDR1 MRHNA and CDR2 SNTAGT.

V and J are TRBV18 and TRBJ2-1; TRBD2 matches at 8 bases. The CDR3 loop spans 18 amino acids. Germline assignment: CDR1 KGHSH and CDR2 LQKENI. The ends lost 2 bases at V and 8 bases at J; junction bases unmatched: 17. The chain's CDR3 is CASSPFGSGNQFSDEQFF. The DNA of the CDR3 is TGTGCCAGCTCACCATTCGGTAGCGGGAACCAATTCTCGGATGAGCAGTTCTTC.

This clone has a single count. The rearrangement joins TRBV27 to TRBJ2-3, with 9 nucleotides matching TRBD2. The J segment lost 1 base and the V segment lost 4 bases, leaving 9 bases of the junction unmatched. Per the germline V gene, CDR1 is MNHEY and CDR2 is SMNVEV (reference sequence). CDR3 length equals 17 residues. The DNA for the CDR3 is TGTGCCAGCAGTTCTTACCTTAGCGGGAGACGCACAGATACGCAGTATTTT. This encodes CASSSYLSGRRTDTQYF.

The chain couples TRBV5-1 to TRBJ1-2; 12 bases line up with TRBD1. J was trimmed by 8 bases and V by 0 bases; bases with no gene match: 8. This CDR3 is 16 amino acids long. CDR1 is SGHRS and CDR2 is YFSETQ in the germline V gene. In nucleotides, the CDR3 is TGCGCCAGCAGCTTGGTCTCCGGGACAGGGGGCTTCGGCTACACCTTC. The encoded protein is CASSLVSGTGGFGYTF.

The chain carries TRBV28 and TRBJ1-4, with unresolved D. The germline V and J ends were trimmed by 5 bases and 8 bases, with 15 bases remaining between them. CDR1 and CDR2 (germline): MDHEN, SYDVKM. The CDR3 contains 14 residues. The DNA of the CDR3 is TGTGCCAGCAGTCTCTTAGTCCGGGGAGAAAAACTGTTTTTT. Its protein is CASSLLVRGEKLFF.

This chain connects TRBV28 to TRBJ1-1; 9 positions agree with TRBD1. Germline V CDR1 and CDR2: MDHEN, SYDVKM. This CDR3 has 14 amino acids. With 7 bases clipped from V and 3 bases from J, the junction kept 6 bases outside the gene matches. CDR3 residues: CASNPTGGYTEAFF. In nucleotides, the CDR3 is TGTGCCAGCAACCCGACAGGGGGATACACTGAAGCTTTCTTT.

The CDR3 DNA sequence: TGTGCCAGCTCACCAAACAACAGGGACAATGAAAAACTGTTTTTT. Translation gives CASSPNNRDNEKLFF. The chain uses TRBV18 and TRBJ1-4; maybe TRBD1 (6 bases). The CDR3 has 15 residues. CDR1 KGHSH and CDR2 LQKENI come from the germline V gene. Trimming shortened V by 2 bases and J by 5 bases, and 12 bases separated the two germline ends.

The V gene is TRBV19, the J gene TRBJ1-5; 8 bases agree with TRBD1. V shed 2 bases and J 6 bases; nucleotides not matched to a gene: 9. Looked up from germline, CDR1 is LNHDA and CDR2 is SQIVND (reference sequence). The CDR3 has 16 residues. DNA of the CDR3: TGTGCCAGTAGTATACCCCGGGACAGGTACTCTCAGCCCCAGCATTTT. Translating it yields CASSIPRDRYSQPQHF.

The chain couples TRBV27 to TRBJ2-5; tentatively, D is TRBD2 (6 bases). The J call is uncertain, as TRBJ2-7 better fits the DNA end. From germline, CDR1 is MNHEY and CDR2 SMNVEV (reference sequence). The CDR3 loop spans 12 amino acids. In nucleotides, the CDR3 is TGTGCCAGCACCGGCGGGGCGAACGAGCAGTACTTC. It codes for CASTGGANEQYF.